A single sample is the source of the 10 T cell receptor beta chains below, sequenced in a study of blood T cell repertoires in COVID-19 (dated by TCRdb to 2020 to 2022). The library relied on the immunoSEQ multiplex PCR assay. Held by TCRdb, this immuneACCESS table contains in-frame sequences only and omits some clones. Under half of the omission traces to an unresolved V gene where checked; the cause of the rest is unknown. Here the sample has 110,000 to 150,000 clones; more than 80% occur a single time. The leading ten clones occupy over 7.5% of the sample. The sequencing input was peripheral blood. These receptors originate from an elderly woman in a cohort sampled during active or convalescent COVID-19.

V is TRBV28 and J is TRBJ1-1; D is perhaps TRBD1 (6 bases). The CDR3 has 14 residues. V shed 9 bases and J shed 6 bases, with 20 bases lying between them. In germline, CDR1 is MDHEN, CDR2 SYDVKM. The CDR3 reads CASAPGGLTAEAFF. CDR3 in DNA: TGTGCCAGTGCCCCCGGGGGGCTCACCGCTGAAGCTTTCTTT.

The chain uses TRBV19 and TRBJ1-1; TRBD1 matches 10 bases. The CDR3 spans 14 residues. V shed 4 bases and J 4 bases; nucleotides not matched to a gene: 3. CDR1 and CDR2 from the germline V gene are LNHDA and SQIVND (reference sequence). CDR3 sequence: CASSTDRGATEAFF. The CDR3 DNA reads as TGTGCCAGTAGTACGGACAGGGGGGCCACTGAAGCTTTCTTT.

Only a few counts were recorded for this clone. CDR3 loop: CASSAGRPGNTIYF. CDR3 sequence (DNA): TGCGCCAGCAGTGCGGGAAGGCCTGGAAACACCATATATTTT. The J gene is TRBJ1-3, the V gene TRBV10-1; D is ambiguous. CDR1 is WNHNN, CDR2 SYGVQD, per germline (reference sequence). The CDR3 is made up of 14 amino acids. Trimming took 4 bases from V and 2 from J, leaving 9 bases between them.

This clone was found a few times. This chain connects TRBV19 to TRBJ1-3; 7 nucleotides align to TRBD1. With 5 bases clipped from V and 2 bases from J, the junction kept 9 bases outside the gene matches. Per the germline V gene, CDR1 is LNHDA and CDR2 is SQIVND (reference sequence). The CDR3 contains 16 residues. The CDR3 here is CASSVTGPGPGNTIYF. DNA of the CDR3: TGTGCCAGTAGTGTGACAGGGCCCGGGCCTGGAAACACCATATATTTT.

This chain joins TRBV29-1 and TRBJ1-3; the match to TRBD1 covers 7 bases. This CDR3 is 13 amino acids long. The trim removed 5 bases at V and 1 base at J, leaving 2 bases unmatched. CDR1 and CDR2 (germline): SQVTM, ANQGSEA. The CDR3 DNA follows: TGCAGCGTTTACAGGGGTTCTGGAAACACCATATATTTT. Its translation is CSVYRGSGNTIYF.

This clone came up once. The CDR3 spells CASSLEGGHGETQYF. CDR3 DNA: TGCGCCAGCAGCTTGGAGGGCGGGCACGGAGAGACCCAGTACTTC. The V and J genes are TRBV5-1 and TRBJ2-5, with D possibly TRBD2 on 5 matching bases. Germline V CDR1 and CDR2: SGHRS, YFSETQ. CDR3 size: 15 residues. The V end lost 0 bases, the J end lost 4 bases, and 13 bases lay between the germline ends.

This clone was seen only once. This chain uses TRBV12-2 with TRBJ1-1; the DNA was not used to check the table's D call, TRBD1. TRBV12-2 is a pseudogene segment. The CDR3 has 16 amino acids. The CDR3 DNA sequence: TGTGCAAGTCGCACCCCACCGGGACATCGGGTCACTGAAGCTTTCTTT. Residues: CASRTPPGHRVTEAFF.

The chain has TRBV11-1 and TRBJ1-1, with D maybe TRBD1 (6 bases). The CDR3 length is 14 residues. The V gene's germline CDR1 is SGHAT and CDR2 FQDESV (reference sequence). With 6 bases removed from V and 1 base from J, the gap between germline ends came to 12 bases. CDR3 DNA: TGTGCCAGCAGAAAAACGGGACAGAACACTGAAGCTTTCTTT. It translates to CASRKTGQNTEAFF.

This clone was counted only a few times. The V call is TRBV18, the J call TRBJ1-2; the match to TRBD1 covers 12 bases. With V trimmed by 3 bases and J by 4 bases, 9 bases remained unmatched. Germline V lookup: CDR1 KGHSH, CDR2 LQKENI. This CDR3 is built from 17 residues. The DNA for the CDR3 is TGTGCCAGCTCACCTACCGGGACAGGGGGCCGAAGCTATGGCTACACCTTC. Encoded protein: CASSPTGTGGRSYGYTF.

The gene calls are TRBV6-4 and TRBJ2-6; D gene uncertain. The CDR3 contains 16 residues. Germline loops: CDR1 MRHNA, CDR2 SNTAGT. V lost 2 bases, J lost 4 bases, and 12 bases lay in between. CDR3 sequence reads: CASSDSGSVGANVLTF. CDR3 bases: TGTGCCAGCAGTGACAGTGGTTCAGTAGGGGCCAACGTCCTGACTTTC.